The 22 T cell receptor beta chains listed next were all sequenced from one sample in a study of CD8 T cells in ankylosing spondylitis. Via MiXCR, TCRdb re-called the 5' RACE reads, giving one row per CDR3 protein. This sample has more than 300,000 distinct CDR3 sequences, with 11% found just once. Material for sequencing was blood, either unsorted or a sorted T cell fraction (not recorded which). The receptors were gathered from a female donor with ankylosing spondylitis or in good health (not recorded which).

This rearrangement joins TRBV20-1 to TRBJ2-7; D is uncertain. The CDR3 sequence is 14 residues long. Germline CDR1 DFQATT, CDR2 SNEGSKA (reference sequence). The ends were cut back, 3 bases at V and 2 bases at J, with 14 bases in the middle. CDR3 in amino acids: CSARELQSTYEQYF. DNA for the CDR3: TGCAGTGCTAGGGAACTACAGAGTACCTACGAGCAGTACTTC.

The table lists this clonotype with many counts. The V and J genes are TRBV5-1 and TRBJ1-5, with D possibly being TRBD1 (5 bases). Trimming removed 4 bases at V and 0 bases at J, with 14 bases between. Germline CDR1 and CDR2: SGHRS and YFSETQ. This CDR3 has 16 residues. Written as DNA, the CDR3 is TGCGCCAGCAGCCCCGGGACGGCTCATAGCAATCAGCCCCAGCATTTT. This codes for CASSPGTAHSNQPQHF. The full variable domain, rest sourced from reference TRBV5-1 and TRBJ1-5, is KAGVTQTPRYLIKTRGQQVTLSCSPISGHRSVSWYQQTPGQGLQFLFEYFSETQRNKGNFPGRFSGRQFSNSRSEMNVSTLELGDSALYLCASSPGTAHSNQPQHFGDGTRLSIL.

The chain joins TRBV7-9 to TRBJ1-4; TRBD1 matches at 9 bases. CDR1 is SEHNR, CDR2 FQNEAQ, per germline (reference sequence). V was pared by 5 bases and J by 8 bases, with 6 bases of the junction left unmatched. This CDR3 is 14 amino acids long. Here the CDR3 reads CASSRGQGSEKLFF. Written as DNA, the CDR3 is TGTGCCAGCAGCCGAGGACAGGGGTCGGAAAAACTGTTTTTT.

This clonotype was detected many times. The V and J genes are TRBV20-1 and TRBJ1-2; tentative D call: TRBD1 (5 bases). Trimming shortened V by 3 bases and J by 2 bases, and 13 bases separated the two germline ends. The CDR3 totals 14 residues. Germline V gene data show CDR1 as DFQATT and CDR2 as SNEGSKA (reference sequence). CDR3 protein: CSASTQGENYGYTF. DNA for the CDR3: TGCAGTGCTAGTACGCAGGGAGAAAACTATGGCTACACCTTC.

J is TRBJ1-2 and V is TRBV20-1, with D unclear. The length of the CDR3 is 12 residues. V was cut by 4 bases and J by 4 bases, with 10 bases left in between. Germline CDR1 reads DFQATT; CDR2 reads SNEGSKA (reference sequence). CDR3 sequence (DNA): TGCAGTGCTACCGGCAAGCTCTATGGCTACACCTTC. It specifies CSATGKLYGYTF.

In this sample, this clonotype turned up a few times. This chain uses TRBV27 with TRBJ2-1; maybe TRBD1 (6 bases). This CDR3 has 17 residues. V dropped 10 bases and J dropped 0 bases, with 22 bases sitting between them. Germline V lookup: CDR1 MNHEY, CDR2 SMNVEV (reference sequence). CDR3 sequence: CATTTLGAVRSYNEQFF. The CDR3 nucleotides read TGTGCCACTACGACCTTGGGGGCGGTACGCTCCTACAATGAGCAGTTCTTC.

Many counts were recorded for this clonotype. This chain connects TRBV28 to TRBJ2-4, with TRBD1 matching over 7 bases. From germline, CDR1 is MDHEN and CDR2 SYDVKM. The trim removed 4 bases at V and 1 base at J, leaving 4 bases unmatched. The CDR3 runs to 15 residues. In DNA, the CDR3 is TGTGCCAGCAGTTCAGGGACAGCCGCCAAAAACATTCAGTACTTC. It translates to CASSSGTAAKNIQYF.

This clonotype was recorded at least ten times. J is TRBJ2-1 and V is TRBV6-4; D is perhaps TRBD2 (5 bases). CDR1 and CDR2 (germline): MRHNA, SNTAGT. This CDR3 comprises 21 residues. Trimming stripped 2 bases from V and 0 bases from J, with 26 bases between. The CDR3 protein is CASSDAGSHRLSRISYNEQFF. The DNA of the CDR3 is TGTGCCAGCAGTGACGCGGGCTCACACCGACTCTCGAGGATCTCCTACAATGAGCAGTTCTTC.

This clonotype was seen ten or more times. The chain carries TRBV6-1 and TRBJ2-5; weak D call: TRBD2 (6 bases). Looked up from germline, CDR1 is MNHNS and CDR2 is SASEGT. V lost 7 bases and J lost 0, with 12 bases in between. The CDR3 consists of 14 residues. The CDR3 sequence is CASKKRGYQETQYF. DNA for the CDR3: TGTGCCAGCAAAAAACGGGGGTACCAAGAGACCCAGTACTTC.

Many counts were recorded for this clonotype. The chain is built from TRBV5-1 and TRBJ2-7, with 7 nucleotides matching TRBD1. Germline V CDR1 and CDR2: SGHRS, YFSETQ. CDR3 size: 15 residues. J gave up 5 bases and V 0 bases, and 8 bases lay outside the gene matches. CDR3 sequence: CASSLGRGRLNEQYF. DNA for the CDR3: TGCGCCAGCAGCTTGGGTAGGGGGCGTCTAAACGAGCAGTACTTC.

This clonotype was picked up many times. The V gene is TRBV7-2, the J gene TRBJ2-3, with D perhaps TRBD1 (5 bases). This CDR3 is 14 amino acids long. Trimming pared 4 bases from V and 2 bases from J, leaving 10 bases between. Germline loops: CDR1 SGHTA, CDR2 FQGNSA. The CDR3 spells CASSSRQFTDTQYF. In DNA, the CDR3 is TGTGCCAGCAGCTCCCGACAGTTCACAGATACGCAGTATTTT.

The J gene is TRBJ2-1, the V gene TRBV7-2, with TRBD1 as a possible D gene (6 bases). The CDR3 is 14 residues long. Germline CDR1 and CDR2: SGHTA and FQGNSA. Deletions cut 7 bases from V and 8 bases from J, with 18 bases between. This chain's CDR3 is CASTRGPASDEQFF. In DNA, the CDR3 is TGTGCCAGCACCAGGGGTCCGGCATCGGATGAGCAGTTCTTC.

This clonotype came up a few times. The gene calls are TRBV20-1 and TRBJ2-7, with D perhaps TRBD2 (5 bases). V lost 2 bases, J lost 2 bases, and 16 bases lay in between. The CDR3 contains 15 residues. Germline lookup yields CDR1 DFQATT and CDR2 SNEGSKA (reference sequence). The CDR3, as DNA: TGCAGTGCTAGACCGCTGAGCGGTGCCCCCTACGAGCAGTACTTC. Translating it yields CSARPLSGAPYEQYF.

The V call is TRBV20-1, the J call TRBJ1-4; D is undetermined. Germline V gives CDR1 DFQATT, CDR2 SNEGSKA (reference sequence). Trimming left V 3 bases short and J 0 bases short, with 8 bases between. The CDR3 is made up of 14 amino acids. CDR3 sequence reads: CSASPDTTNEKLFF. The CDR3 bases are TGCAGTGCTAGCCCGGATACAACTAATGAAAAACTGTTTTTT.

The rearrangement joins TRBV28 to TRBJ1-5, with D perhaps matching TRBD1 (6 bases). Germline assignment: CDR1 MDHEN and CDR2 SYDVKM. The CDR3 length is 13 residues. The V end was cut by 7 bases, the J end by 7 bases, with 14 bases between. The chain's CDR3 is CASTWTASQPQHF. CDR3 DNA sequence: TGTGCCAGCACCTGGACAGCCAGCCAGCCCCAGCATTTT.

Many counts were recorded for this clonotype. The V call is TRBV10-3, the J call TRBJ1-5; weak D call: TRBD1 (5 bases). The CDR3 contains 15 residues. V was shortened by 2 bases and J by 4 bases, with 12 bases between the two germline ends. Germline V gene lookup returns CDR1 ENHRY and CDR2 SYGVKD. CDR3 DNA: TGTGCCATCAGTGAGCTTTCCAGGGAGAATCAGCCCCAGCATTTT. Translation gives CAISELSRENQPQHF.

The chain recombines TRBV30 with TRBJ2-7; D gene ambiguous. Germline V gene data show CDR1 as GTSNPN and CDR2 as SVGIG (reference sequence). The CDR3 length is 12 residues. The germline V and J ends were trimmed by 3 bases and 2 bases, with 8 bases remaining between them. Written as DNA, the CDR3 is TGTGCCTGGAGCCTTCTAACCTACGAGCAGTACTTC. Protein product: CAWSLLTYEQYF.

V gene TRBV30 combines with J gene TRBJ1-2; D remains ambiguous. The V end lost 4 bases, the J end lost 9 bases, and 15 bases lay between the germline ends. The length of the CDR3 is 12 residues. CDR1 is GTSNPN and CDR2 is SVGIG in the germline V gene (reference sequence). CDR3 sequence (DNA): TGTGCCTGGAACGCCCAAGCCGGGAGCTACACCTTC. Residues: CAWNAQAGSYTF.

This clonotype showed up many times. V gene TRBV6-1 combines with J gene TRBJ2-1, with unresolved D. V lost 9 bases and J lost 0, with 9 bases in between. Looked up from germline, CDR1 is MNHNS and CDR2 is SASEGT. The CDR3 has 13 amino acids. This CDR3 is CASHTSSYNEQFF. The CDR3 bases are TGTGCCAGTCACACGAGCTCCTACAATGAGCAGTTCTTC.

The table lists this clonotype with many counts. V gene TRBV12-3 or TRBV12-4 combines with J gene TRBJ2-3; 7 nucleotides line up with TRBD2. This CDR3 spans 14 amino acids. J gave up 1 base and V 8 bases, and 6 bases lay outside the gene matches. The CDR3 region has the DNA TGTGCCAGCGGCCTCGCGGGAGGCACAGATACGCAGTATTTT. Translation: CASGLAGGTDTQYF.

This chain connects TRBV20-1 to TRBJ2-3; 12 bases agree with TRBD2. Germline assignment: CDR1 DFQATT and CDR2 SNEGSKA (reference sequence). This CDR3 comprises 15 residues. V was clipped by 6 bases and J by 1 base; unmatched bases: 5. Here the CDR3 reads CSATRLAGGTDTQYF. CDR3 DNA sequence: TGCAGTGCGACACGACTAGCGGGGGGCACAGATACGCAGTATTTT.

This clonotype was seen repeatedly, ten times or more. The rearrangement uses TRBV20-1 and TRBJ2-2; unclear D gene. With 5 bases removed from V and 4 bases from J, the gap between germline ends came to 5 bases. There are 11 residues in the CDR3. Germline V CDR1 and CDR2: DFQATT, SNEGSKA (reference sequence). This CDR3 reads CSAASTGELFF. The CDR3 DNA reads as TGCAGTGCTGCAAGCACCGGGGAGCTGTTTTTT.